This T cell receptor beta chain was captured in a study of monozygotic twins with inflammatory bowel disease. UMIs containing a 6-nucleotide sample barcode were added via template switching. From its re-call of the 5' RACE reads, TCRdb lists each CDR3 protein once, without DNA. There are a few hundred thousand distinct CDR3 sequences in the sample, with just over 2.5% held by the top ten. From germline, CDR1 is SEHNR and CDR2 FQNEAQ (reference sequence). This CDR3 has 15 residues. Points from the study as a whole: Between concordant and discordant twins, repertoire similarity failed to differ, a result that limited power may explain. Relative to healthy twins, IBD patients had fewer clonotypes in common with others, a gap that was especially apparent with disease activity.

Details on this clonotype: Its specificity is not known.

The source material was blood. The V and J genes are TRBV7-9 and TRBJ2-7. The clonotype comes from a human donor with ulcerative colitis or Crohn's disease, or a healthy co-twin of an affected twin (not recorded which). The chain's CDR3 is CASSPSATFSYEQYF.